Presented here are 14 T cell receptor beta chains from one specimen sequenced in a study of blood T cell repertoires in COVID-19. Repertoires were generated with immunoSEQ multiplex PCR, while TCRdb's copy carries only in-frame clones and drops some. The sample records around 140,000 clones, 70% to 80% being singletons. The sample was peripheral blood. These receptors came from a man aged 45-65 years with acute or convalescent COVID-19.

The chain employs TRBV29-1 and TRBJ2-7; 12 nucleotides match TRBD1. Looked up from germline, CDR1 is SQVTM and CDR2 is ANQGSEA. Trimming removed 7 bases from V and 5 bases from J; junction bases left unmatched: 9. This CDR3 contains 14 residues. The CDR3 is CSARGDRGLDEQYF. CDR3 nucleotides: TGCAGCGCCCGAGGGGACAGGGGGCTCGACGAGCAGTACTTC.

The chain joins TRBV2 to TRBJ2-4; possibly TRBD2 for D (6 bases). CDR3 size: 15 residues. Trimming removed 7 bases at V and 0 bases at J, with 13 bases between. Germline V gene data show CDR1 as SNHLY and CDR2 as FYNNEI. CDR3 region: CASKGLLLAKNIQYF. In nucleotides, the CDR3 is TGTGCCAGCAAGGGACTCCTTTTAGCCAAAAACATTCAGTACTTC.

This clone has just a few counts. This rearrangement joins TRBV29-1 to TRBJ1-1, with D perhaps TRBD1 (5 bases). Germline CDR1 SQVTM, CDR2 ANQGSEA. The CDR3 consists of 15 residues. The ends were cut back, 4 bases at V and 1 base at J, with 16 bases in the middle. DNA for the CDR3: TGCAGCGTTGCAGGCGGCCGGGGGACGAACACTGAAGCTTTCTTT. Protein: CSVAGGRGTNTEAFF. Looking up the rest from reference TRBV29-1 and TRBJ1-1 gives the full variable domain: SAVISQKPSRDICQRGTSLTIQCQVDSQVTMMFWYRQQPGQSLTLIATANQGSEATYESGFVIDKFPISRPNLTFSTLTVSNMSPEDSSIYLCSVAGGRGTNTEAFFGQGTRLTVV.

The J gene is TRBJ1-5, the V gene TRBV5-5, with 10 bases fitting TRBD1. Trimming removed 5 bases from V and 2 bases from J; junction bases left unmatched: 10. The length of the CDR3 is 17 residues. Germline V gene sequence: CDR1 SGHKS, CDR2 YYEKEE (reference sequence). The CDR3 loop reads CASSPGTGVTGNQPQHF. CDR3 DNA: TGTGCCAGCAGTCCCGGGACAGGGGTCACGGGCAATCAGCCCCAGCATTTT.

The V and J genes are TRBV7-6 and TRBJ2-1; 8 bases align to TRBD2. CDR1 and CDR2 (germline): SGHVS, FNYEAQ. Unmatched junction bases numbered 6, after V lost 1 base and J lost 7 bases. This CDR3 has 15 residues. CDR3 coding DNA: TGTGCCAGCAGCTTAGTGACGGGGGGGGGAAATGAGCAGTTCTTC. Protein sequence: CASSLVTGGGNEQFF.

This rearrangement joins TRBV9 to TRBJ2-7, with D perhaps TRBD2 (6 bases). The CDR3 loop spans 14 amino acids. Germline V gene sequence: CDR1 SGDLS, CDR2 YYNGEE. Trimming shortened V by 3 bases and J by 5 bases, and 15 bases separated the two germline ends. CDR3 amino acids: CASSGRRATDEQYF. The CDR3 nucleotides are TGTGCCAGCAGCGGGCGGAGGGCGACGGACGAGCAGTACTTC. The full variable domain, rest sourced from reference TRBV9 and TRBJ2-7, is DSGVTQTPKHLITATGQRVTLRCSPRSGDLSVYWYQQSLDQGLQFLIQYYNGEERAKGNILERFSAQQFPDLHSELNLSSLELGDSALYFCASSGRRATDEQYFGPGTRLTVT.

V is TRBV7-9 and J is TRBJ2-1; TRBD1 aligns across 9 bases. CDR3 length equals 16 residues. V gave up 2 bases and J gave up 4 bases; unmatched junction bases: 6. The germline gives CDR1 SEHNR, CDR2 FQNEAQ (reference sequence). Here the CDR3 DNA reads TGTGCCAGCAGCTTACACAGGGGGCTATGGTACAATGAGCAGTTCTTC. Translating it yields CASSLHRGLWYNEQFF. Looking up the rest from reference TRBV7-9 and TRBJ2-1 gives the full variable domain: DTGVSQNPRHKITKRGQNVTFRCDPISEHNRLYWYRQTLGQGPEFLTYFQNEAQLEKSRLLSDRFSAERPKGSFSTLEIQRTEQGDSAMYLCASSLHRGLWYNEQFFGPGTRLTVL.

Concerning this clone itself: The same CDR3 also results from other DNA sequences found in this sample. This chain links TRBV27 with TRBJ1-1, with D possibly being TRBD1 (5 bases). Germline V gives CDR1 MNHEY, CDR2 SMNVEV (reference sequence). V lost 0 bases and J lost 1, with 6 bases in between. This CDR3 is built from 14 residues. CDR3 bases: TGTGCCAGCAGTTTATCAACAGGGAACACTGAAGCTTTCTTT. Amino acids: CASSLSTGNTEAFF.

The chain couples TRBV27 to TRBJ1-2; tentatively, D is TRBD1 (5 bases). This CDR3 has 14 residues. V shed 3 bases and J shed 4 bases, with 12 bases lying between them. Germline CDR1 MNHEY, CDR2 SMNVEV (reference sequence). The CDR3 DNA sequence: TGTGCCAGCAGTTTCAAGGGGCATAGCTATGGCTACACCTTC. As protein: CASSFKGHSYGYTF.

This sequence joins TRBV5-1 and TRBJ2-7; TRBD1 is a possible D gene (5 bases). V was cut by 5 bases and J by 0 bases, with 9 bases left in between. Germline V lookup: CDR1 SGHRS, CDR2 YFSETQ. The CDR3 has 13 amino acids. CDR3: CASSGANSYEQYF. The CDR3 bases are TGCGCCAGCAGTGGGGCCAACTCCTACGAGCAGTACTTC.

CDR3 region: CASSSNRDVETQYF. The CDR3 DNA follows: TGTGCCAGCAGCTCCAACAGGGATGTGGAGACCCAGTACTTC. This chain joins TRBV11-3 and TRBJ2-5; a possible D gene is TRBD1 (6 bases). Trimming cost V 4 bases and J 5 bases, with 14 bases left between them. From germline, CDR1 is SGHNT and CDR2 YENEEA. The CDR3 loop spans 14 amino acids. Together with reference TRBV11-3 and TRBJ2-5, the CDR3 gives the full variable domain: EAGVVQSPRYKIIEKKQPVAFWCNPISGHNTLYWYLQNLGQGPELLIRYENEEAVDDSQLPKDRFSAERLKGVDSTLKIQPAELGDSAVYLCASSSNRDVETQYFGPGTRLLVL.

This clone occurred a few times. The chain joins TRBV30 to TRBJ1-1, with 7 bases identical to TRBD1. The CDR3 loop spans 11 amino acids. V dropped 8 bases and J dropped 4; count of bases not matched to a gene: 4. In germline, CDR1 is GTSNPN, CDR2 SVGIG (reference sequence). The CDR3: CAGAGGTEAFF. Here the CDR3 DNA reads TGTGCCGGAGCAGGGGGCACTGAAGCTTTCTTT.

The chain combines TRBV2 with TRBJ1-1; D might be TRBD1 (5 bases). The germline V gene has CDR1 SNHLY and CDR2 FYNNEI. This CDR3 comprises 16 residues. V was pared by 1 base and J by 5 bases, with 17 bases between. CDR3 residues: CASSEDAPGFGTEAFF. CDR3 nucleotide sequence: TGTGCCAGCAGTGAAGACGCCCCAGGGTTCGGGACTGAAGCTTTCTTT.

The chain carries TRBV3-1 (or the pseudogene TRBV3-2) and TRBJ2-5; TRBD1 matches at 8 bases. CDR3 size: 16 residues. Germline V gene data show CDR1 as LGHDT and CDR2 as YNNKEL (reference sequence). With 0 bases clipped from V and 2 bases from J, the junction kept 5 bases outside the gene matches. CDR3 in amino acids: CASSQEGRGLQETQYF. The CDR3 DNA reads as TGTGCCAGCAGCCAAGAGGGCAGGGGGCTACAAGAGACCCAGTACTTC.